This TCR beta chain was obtained from a study of OX40 agonist ivuxolimab in advanced cancers. Patients were ruled out by autoimmune disease history or systemic immunosuppression. Repertoires were generated with immunoSEQ multiplex PCR, while TCRdb's copy carries only in-frame clones and drops some. The sample has tens of thousands of clones; approximately 81% are singletons. J lost 11 bases, V lost 5 bases, and 7 bases had no gene match. This CDR3 contains 13 residues. Germline CDR1 SGHRS, CDR2 YFSETQ. This receptor was taken from an adult with an advanced solid tumor such as melanoma, head and neck, liver or kidney cancer. Specimen: CD4+ or CD8+ T cells sorted from blood, collected in a trial of the OX40 agonist ivuxolimab. The chain joins TRBV5-1 to TRBJ1-1, with 12 bases lining up with TRBD1. The CDR3 is CASSSGTGGEAFF. CDR3 bases: TGCGCCAGCAGTTCCGGGACAGGGGGCGAGGCTTTCTTT.